A single sample gave rise to the 9 T cell receptor beta chains below, sequenced in a study of blood T cell repertoires in COVID-19. Generated by immunoSEQ multiplex PCR, the TCRdb table keeps only in-frame clones and is missing some. The sample records 300,000 or so clones, roughly 90% being singletons. The sequenced sample was PBMCs or T cells enriched from blood (not recorded which). The receptor set was obtained from a man aged 60 to 69 who had recovered from COVID-19.

CDR3 protein: CASSSAPGAPEVELFF. DNA of the CDR3: TGCGCCAGCAGCTCCGCCCCAGGGGCTCCCGAGGTGGAACTGTTTTTT. The rearrangement joins TRBV5-1 to TRBJ1-4, with D perhaps TRBD1 (6 bases). The CDR3 has 16 residues. Per the germline V gene, CDR1 is SGHRS and CDR2 is YFSETQ. V was shortened by 3 bases and J by 12 bases, with 24 bases between the two germline ends.

This sequence joins TRBV7-2 and TRBJ2-1, with 8 positions matching TRBD2. The CDR3 covers 15 residues. The germline V gene has CDR1 SGHTA and CDR2 FQGNSA. The trim removed 5 bases at V and 7 bases at J, leaving 10 bases unmatched. CDR3 nucleotide sequence: TGTGCCAGCAGCCGCTCCCGGGAGGGGTGGAATGAGCAGTTCTTC. As protein: CASSRSREGWNEQFF.

This chain joins TRBV3-1 (or the pseudogene TRBV3-2) and TRBJ2-7, with D maybe TRBD2 (5 bases). Trimming cost V 3 bases and J 0 bases, with 18 bases left between them. From germline, CDR1 is LGHDT and CDR2 YNNKEL (reference sequence). This CDR3 is built from 17 residues. This CDR3 reads CASSQGSPQSNSYEQYF. CDR3 sequence (DNA): TGTGCCAGCAGCCAGGGGAGCCCCCAGTCAAACTCCTACGAGCAGTACTTC.

The chain couples TRBV7-2 to TRBJ1-2; 8 bases line up with TRBD1. Trimming removed 1 base from V and 7 bases from J; junction bases left unmatched: 8. The CDR3 sequence is 15 residues long. Germline-derived CDR1 and CDR2 are SGHTA and FQGNSA. The CDR3 protein is CASSLEVGQASGYTF. For the CDR3, the DNA is TGTGCCAGCAGCTTAGAGGTGGGACAGGCGAGTGGCTACACCTTC.

CDR3 residues: CASSYLTGLKHTEAFF. The CDR3 DNA is TGTGCCAGCAGTTACCTGACAGGGCTTAAGCACACTGAAGCTTTCTTT. The chain joins TRBV6-5 to TRBJ1-1, with TRBD1 matching 7 bases. The CDR3 runs to 16 residues. V shed 2 bases and J 3 bases; nucleotides not matched to a gene: 9. Germline CDR1 and CDR2: MNHEY and SVGAGI.

This clone has only one observation. The CDR3 DNA is TGTGCCAGCCAAAGCCCGGGACAGGAAAAGAACACTGAAGCTTTCTTT. Amino acid sequence: CASQSPGQEKNTEAFF. The chain joins TRBV28 to TRBJ1-1; 8 nucleotides match TRBD1. Germline CDR1 MDHEN, CDR2 SYDVKM. V dropped 8 bases and J dropped 1; count of bases not matched to a gene: 12. The CDR3 consists of 16 residues.

V gene TRBV4-3 combines with J gene TRBJ1-4, with 9 bases fitting TRBD1. Looked up from germline, CDR1 is LGHNA and CDR2 is YSLEER. V trimming: 1 base; J trimming: 4 bases; junction bases outside the gene matches: 7. CDR3 size: 17 residues. CDR3 bases: TGCGCCAGCAGCCAAGGAACAGGGGGCGCGGGTAATGAAAAACTGTTTTTT. Its protein product is CASSQGTGGAGNEKLFF.

The chain's CDR3 is CASKGANYGYTF. Here the CDR3 DNA reads TGTGCCAGCAAGGGGGCTAACTATGGCTACACCTTC. The V gene is TRBV6-5, the J gene TRBJ1-2; a weak D match, TRBD1 (6 bases). Per the germline V gene, CDR1 is MNHEY and CDR2 is SVGAGI. With 7 bases removed from V and 0 bases from J, the gap between germline ends came to 6 bases. The CDR3 runs to 12 residues.

The chain's CDR3 is CASSLNTGSVPSPLHF. CDR3 DNA: TGTGCCAGCAGCTTAAACACAGGGAGTGTACCATCACCCCTCCACTTT. The chain couples TRBV11-2 to TRBJ1-6; D might be TRBD1 (6 bases). Trimming shortened V by 2 bases and J by 10 bases, and 18 bases separated the two germline ends. The CDR3 sequence is 16 residues long. CDR1 is SGHAT, CDR2 FQNNGV, per germline.